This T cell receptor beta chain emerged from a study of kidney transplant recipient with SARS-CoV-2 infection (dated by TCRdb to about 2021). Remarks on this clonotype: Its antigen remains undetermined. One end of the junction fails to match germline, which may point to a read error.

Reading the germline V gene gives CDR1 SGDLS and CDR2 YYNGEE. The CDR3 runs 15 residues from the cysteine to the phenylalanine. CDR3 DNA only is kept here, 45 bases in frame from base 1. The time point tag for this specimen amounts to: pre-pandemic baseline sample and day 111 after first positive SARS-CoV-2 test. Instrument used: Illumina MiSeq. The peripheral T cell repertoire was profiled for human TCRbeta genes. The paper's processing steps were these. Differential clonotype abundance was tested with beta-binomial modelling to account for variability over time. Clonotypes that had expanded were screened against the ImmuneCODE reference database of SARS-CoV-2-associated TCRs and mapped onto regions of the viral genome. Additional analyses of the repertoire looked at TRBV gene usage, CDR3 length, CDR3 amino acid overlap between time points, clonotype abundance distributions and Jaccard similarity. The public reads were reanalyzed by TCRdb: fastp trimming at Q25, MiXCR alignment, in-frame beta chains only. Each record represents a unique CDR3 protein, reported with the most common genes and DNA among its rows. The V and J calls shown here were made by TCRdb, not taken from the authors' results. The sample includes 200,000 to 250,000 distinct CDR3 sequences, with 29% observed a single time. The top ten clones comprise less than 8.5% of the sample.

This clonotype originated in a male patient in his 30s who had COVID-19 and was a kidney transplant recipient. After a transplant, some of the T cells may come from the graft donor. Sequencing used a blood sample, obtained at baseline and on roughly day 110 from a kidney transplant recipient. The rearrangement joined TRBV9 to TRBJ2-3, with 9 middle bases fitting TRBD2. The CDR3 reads CASSRRGRASETQYF. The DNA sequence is TGTGCCAGCAGCCGTCGCGGGAGGGCCTCAGAAACGCAGTATTTT.